This T cell receptor (beta chain) was recorded in a study of human T cells and chemical hapten exposure. Time point: pre-sensitization, week 0. Treatment denoted: therapeutic diphenylcyclopropenone sensitization with weekly scalp DPC. The CDR3 spans 15 residues. Looked up from germline, CDR1 is MNHEY and CDR2 is SMNVEV (reference sequence). V lost 6 bases, J lost 2 bases, and 10 bases stayed unmatched. Each CDR3 protein is one row after TCRdb ran MiXCR on the RACE reads. The data hold approximately 370,000 distinct CDR3 sequences, with about 5% observed a single time. The sequence came from a woman between 18 and 29 years old with alopecia areata. Some clones in this sample may be carry-over from other donors' samples. The chain combines TRBV27 with TRBJ2-7; 7 bases line up with TRBD1. The sample here was whole blood, taken in connection with sensitization to the hapten diphenylcyclopropenone (DPC). The CDR3 DNA reads as TGTGCCAGCAGCCGAAAACAGGGGTTTACCTACGAGCAGTACTTC. It translates to CASSRKQGFTYEQYF.